This is a list of T cell receptor beta chains from one sample in a study of T cell responses to AZD1222 COVID-19 vaccine. The table came from immunoSEQ multiplex PCR; TCRdb's copy has only in-frame clones and leaves some out. The data hold over 100,000 clones, with around nine tenths observed a single time. Sequencing was performed on peripheral blood, taken on day 0 of AZD1222 vaccination. Receptor source: an adult in good health. The CDR3 runs from the conserved cysteine through the conserved F or W. D genes are given only for firm matches. Rows may omit the clone size; those that give it use once, few, many or a size class.

d_call	v_call	clone_size	j_call	cdr3_aa	cdr3_nt
TRBD1	TRBV6-2/TRBV6-3	-	TRBJ1-5	CASSLGQGNQPQHF	TGTGCCAGCAGCCTGGGACAGGGAAATCAGCCCCAGCATTTT
-	TRBV25-1	-	TRBJ1-1	CASSENTPGLRLGAFF	TGTGCCAGCAGTGAGAACACGCCGGGCCTCCGGTTGGGCGCTTTCTTT
-	TRBV5-1	-	TRBJ2-7	CASTYDPSSYEQYF	TGCGCCAGCACGTACGACCCGAGCTCCTACGAGCAGTACTTC
-	TRBV7-6	-	TRBJ1-1	CASSLGLLNTEAFF	TGTGCCAGCAGCTTGGGGCTTTTGAACACTGAAGCTTTCTTT
-	TRBV10-3	few	TRBJ1-5	CAISEGWGTNQPQHF	TGTGCCATCAGTGAGGGGTGGGGCACCAATCAGCCCCAGCATTTT
-	TRBV30	-	TRBJ2-1	CAWRALDDEQFF	TGTGCCTGGAGAGCCCTCGACGATGAGCAGTTCTTC
TRBD1	TRBV13	once	TRBJ1-6	CASSWRTGGGSPLHF	TGTGCCAGCAGCTGGAGGACAGGGGGCGGTTCACCCCTCCACTTT
-	TRBV11-3	once	TRBJ1-3	CASSLTGNSGNTIYF	TGTGCCAGCAGCCTGACAGGAAACTCTGGAAACACCATATATTTT
-	TRBV5-4	-	TRBJ2-3	CASSLVGRGPGDTQYF	TGTGCCAGCAGCTTGGTAGGCAGGGGCCCGGGAGATACGCAGTATTTT
-	TRBV12-3/TRBV12-4	-	TRBJ1-1	CASSYDNTGAFF	TGTGCCAGCAGTTATGACAACACGGGGGCTTTCTTT
-	TRBV2	-	TRBJ1-1	CASNAVMNTEAFF	TGTGCCAGCAACGCAGTGATGAACACTGAAGCTTTCTTT
TRBD2	TRBV11-3	-	TRBJ2-1	CASSLFRGLAGARTHNEQFF	TGTGCCAGCAGCTTATTCAGGGGACTAGCGGGAGCGAGAACCCACAATGAGCAGTTCTTC
-	TRBV6-1	-	TRBJ2-1	CASSEINEQFF	TGTGCCAGCAGTGAAATAAATGAGCAGTTCTTC
-	TRBV5-6	-	TRBJ1-1	CASSFRTLGNTEAFF	TGTGCCAGCAGCTTCCGGACTCTGGGGAACACTGAAGCTTTCTTT
-	TRBV18	-	TRBJ2-2	CASSRIWGGTGELFF	TGTGCCAGCTCACGAATTTGGGGCGGCACCGGGGAGCTGTTTTTT
-	TRBV5-4	once	TRBJ1-2	CASSQWDRSENGYTF	TGTGCCAGCAGCCAATGGGACCGCTCAGAGAATGGCTACACCTTC
TRBD1	TRBV19	-	TRBJ1-1	CASADRANTEAFF	TGTGCCAGTGCAGACAGGGCGAACACTGAAGCTTTCTTT
-	TRBV29-1	-	TRBJ1-1	CSVEVSPGTEAFF	TGCAGCGTTGAAGTTTCCCCCGGCACTGAAGCTTTCTTT
TRBD1	TRBV10-2	-	TRBJ2-7	CASSAIGGNEQYF	TGCGCCAGCAGTGCAATAGGGGGCAACGAGCAGTACTTC
TRBD2	TRBV6-5	-	TRBJ2-3	CASIGGGSSDTQYF	TGTGCCAGCATCGGGGGAGGGAGTAGCGATACGCAGTATTTT
-	TRBV28	-	TRBJ1-3	CATNPPTGNTIYF	TGTGCCACCAACCCACCAACTGGAAACACCATATATTTT
-	TRBV18	-	TRBJ2-1	CASSPRTTSYNEQFF	TGTGCCAGCTCACCGCGGACTACATCATACAATGAGCAGTTCTTC
TRBD1	TRBV2	-	TRBJ2-2	CASSRDRGGTGELFF	TGTGCCAGCAGTCGGGACAGGGGGGGGACCGGGGAGCTGTTTTTT
TRBD1	TRBV6-2/TRBV6-3	-	TRBJ2-3	CASSHRGRGTDTQYF	TGTGCCAGCAGTCACAGGGGGCGCGGCACAGATACGCAGTATTTT
-	TRBV19	-	TRBJ1-1	CASSIAPGHLTGTEAFF	TGTGCCAGTAGTATAGCCCCGGGACATCTAACGGGCACTGAAGCTTTCTTT
-	TRBV19	-	TRBJ1-1	CASSIEARANTEAFF	TGTGCCAGTAGTATTGAAGCCAGGGCGAACACTGAAGCTTTCTTT
-	TRBV6-5	-	TRBJ1-1	CASRGAGSGNTEAFF	TGTGCCAGCAGGGGAGCAGGTTCTGGGAACACTGAAGCTTTCTTT